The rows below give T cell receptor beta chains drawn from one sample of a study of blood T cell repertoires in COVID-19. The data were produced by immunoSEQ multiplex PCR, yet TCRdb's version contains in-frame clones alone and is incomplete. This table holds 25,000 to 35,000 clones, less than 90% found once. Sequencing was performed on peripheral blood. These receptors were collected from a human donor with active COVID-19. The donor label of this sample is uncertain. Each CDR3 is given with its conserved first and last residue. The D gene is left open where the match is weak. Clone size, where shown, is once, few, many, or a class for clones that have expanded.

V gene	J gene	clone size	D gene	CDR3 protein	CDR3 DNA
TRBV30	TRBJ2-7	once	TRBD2	CAWRGGSITYEQYF	TGTGCCTGGAGGGGAGGGTCTATCACCTACGAGCAGTACTTC
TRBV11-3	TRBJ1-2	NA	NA	CASSTLQGNGYTF	TGTGCCAGCAGCACCTTACAGGGAAATGGCTACACCTTC
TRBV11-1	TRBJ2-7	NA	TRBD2	CASSSGLAGTYEQYF	TGTGCCAGCAGCTCGGGACTAGCGGGAACCTACGAGCAGTACTTC
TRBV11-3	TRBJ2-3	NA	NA	CASSAGLAQGSTDTQYF	TGTGCCAGCAGCGCGGGCCTAGCACAGGGATCCACAGATACGCAGTATTTT
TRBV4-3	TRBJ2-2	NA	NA	CASSQDPHRQTGELFF	TGCGCCAGCAGCCAAGATCCACATCGTCAGACCGGGGAGCTGTTTTTT
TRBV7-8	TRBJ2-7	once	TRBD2	CASSLVGSGATYEQYF	TGTGCCAGCAGCTTAGTTGGTAGCGGGGCAACCTACGAGCAGTACTTC
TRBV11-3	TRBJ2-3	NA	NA	CASSLGRLTGTQYF	TGTGCCAGCAGCTTAGGTAGACTGACGGGGACGCAGTATTTT
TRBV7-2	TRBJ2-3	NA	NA	CASSLRADTQYF	TGTGCCAGCAGCTTACGCGCAGATACGCAGTATTTT
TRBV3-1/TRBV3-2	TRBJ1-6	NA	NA	CASSQFTAANSPLHF	TGTGCCAGCAGCCAATTTACAGCAGCAAATTCACCCCTCCACTTT
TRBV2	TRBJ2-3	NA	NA	CASSEGTGPGDTQYF	TGTGCCAGCAGTGAAGGGACTGGCCCCGGGGATACGCAGTATTTT
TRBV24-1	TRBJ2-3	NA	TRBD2	CATSGAGGLDTQYF	TGTGCCACCAGTGGAGCGGGAGGGCTGGATACGCAGTATTTT
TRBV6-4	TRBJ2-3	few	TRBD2	CASSPGGGTDTQYF	TGTGCCAGCAGCCCGGGAGGGGGCACAGATACGCAGTATTTT
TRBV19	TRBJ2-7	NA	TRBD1	CASSFRDSSYEQYF	TGTGCCAGTAGTTTTCGGGACAGCTCCTACGAGCAGTACTTC
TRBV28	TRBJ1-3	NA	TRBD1	CASSSQSHRDRASGNTIYF	TGTGCCAGCAGTTCCCAATCACACCGGGACAGGGCCTCTGGAAACACCATATATTTT
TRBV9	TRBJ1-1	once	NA	CASSPRYESTEAFF	TGTGCCAGCAGCCCCCGATATGAGAGTACTGAAGCTTTCTTT
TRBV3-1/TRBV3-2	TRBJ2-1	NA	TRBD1	CARELPGQGYNEQFF	TGTGCCAGAGAACTACCGGGACAGGGATACAATGAGCAGTTCTTC
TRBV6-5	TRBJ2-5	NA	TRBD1	CASSLNRGETQYF	TGTGCCAGCAGTCTTAACAGGGGGGAGACCCAGTACTTC
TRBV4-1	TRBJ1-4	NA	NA	CASSHLGGTNEKLFF	TGCGCCAGCAGCCACCTAGGAGGGACTAATGAAAAACTGTTTTTT
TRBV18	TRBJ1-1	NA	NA	CASSPFVSSGENTEAFF	TGTGCCAGCTCACCGTTTGTGTCCTCGGGGGAAAACACTGAAGCTTTCTTT
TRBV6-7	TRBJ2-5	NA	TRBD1	CASSYPGTGDETQYF	TGTGCCAGCAGTTACCCGGGGACAGGGGACGAGACCCAGTACTTC
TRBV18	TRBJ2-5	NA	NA	CASSPPGAGSKTQYF	TGTGCCAGCTCACCACCGGGGGCGGGCTCGAAGACCCAGTACTTC
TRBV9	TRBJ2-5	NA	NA	CASSAGLRKETQYF	TGTGCCAGCAGCGCGGGACTTCGGAAAGAGACCCAGTACTTC